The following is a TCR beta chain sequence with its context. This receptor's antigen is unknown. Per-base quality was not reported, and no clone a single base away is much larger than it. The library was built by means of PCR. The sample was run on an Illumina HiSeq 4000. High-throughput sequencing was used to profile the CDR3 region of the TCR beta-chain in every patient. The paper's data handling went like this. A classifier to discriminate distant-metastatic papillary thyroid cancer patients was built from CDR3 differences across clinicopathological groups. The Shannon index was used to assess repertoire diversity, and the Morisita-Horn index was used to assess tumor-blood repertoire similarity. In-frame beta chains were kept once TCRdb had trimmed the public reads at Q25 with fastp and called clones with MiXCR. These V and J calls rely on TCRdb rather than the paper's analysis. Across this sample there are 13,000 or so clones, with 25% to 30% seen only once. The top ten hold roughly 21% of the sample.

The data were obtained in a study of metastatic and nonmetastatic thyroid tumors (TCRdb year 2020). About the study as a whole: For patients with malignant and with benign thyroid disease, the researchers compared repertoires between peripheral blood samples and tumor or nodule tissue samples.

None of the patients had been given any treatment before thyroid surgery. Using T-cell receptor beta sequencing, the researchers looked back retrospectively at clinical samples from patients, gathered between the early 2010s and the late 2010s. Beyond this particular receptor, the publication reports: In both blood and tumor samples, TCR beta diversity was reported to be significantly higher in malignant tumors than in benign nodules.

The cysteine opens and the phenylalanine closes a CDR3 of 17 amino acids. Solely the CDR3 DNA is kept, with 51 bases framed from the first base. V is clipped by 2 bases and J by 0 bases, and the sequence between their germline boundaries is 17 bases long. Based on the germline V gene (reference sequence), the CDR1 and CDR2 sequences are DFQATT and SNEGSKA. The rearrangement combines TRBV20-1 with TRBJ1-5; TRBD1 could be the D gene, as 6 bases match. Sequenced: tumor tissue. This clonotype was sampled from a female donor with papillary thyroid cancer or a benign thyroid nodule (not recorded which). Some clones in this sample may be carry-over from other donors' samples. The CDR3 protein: CSARPPDRFYSNQPQHF. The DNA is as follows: TGCAGTGCTAGACCCCCAGACAGGTTCTATAGCAATCAGCCCCAGCATTTT.